This T cell receptor (beta chain) was identified in a study of T cells expressing NK-cell markers. Study outcomes and limitations: The dominant NKG2C+ clonotypes represented about 1.0-7.5% of CD8+ T cells in six donors.

From its re-call of the 5' RACE reads, TCRdb lists each CDR3 protein once, without DNA. The sample spans 350,000 to 400,000 distinct CDR3 sequences; the ten largest clones claim roughly 10%. The CDR3 consists of 14 residues. Looked up from germline, CDR1 is MGHDK and CDR2 is SYGVNS. On this clonotype: The antigen is not known.

The TCR comes from a woman in her forties or fifties in good health. This chain links TRBV25-1 with TRBJ2-1; with no DNA, the TCRdb D assignment of TRBD2 cannot be verified. The sequenced material came from blood T cells: a sorted CD56 or NKG2C T cell subset, CD4+ or CD8+ T cells, or bulk PBMC T cells (not recorded which). The CDR3 is CASSELWRDNEQFF.